What follows is one T cell receptor (beta chain) and its context. The clone's antigen remains unknown. No base qualities exist here, and no much larger clone lies one base off it. Deletion took 0 bases off V and 5 bases off J, with a span of 4 bases between the germline ends. Measured from the cysteine to the phenylalanine, the CDR3 is 12 residues long. The kept DNA is CDR3 alone, 36 bases in frame from the first base. From the germline V gene (reference sequence), CDR1 is MNHNY and CDR2 is SVGAGI. The record originates from a study of beta chain features in type 1 diabetes (dated by TCRdb to 2016 to 2018). Regarding the research as a whole: Mean age, gender distribution, total cell number and subset yield did not differ between patients and healthy donors. Across all samples, almost 110 million sorted cells were examined, and cell number per subset correlated strongly with RNA yield. In the study, TCRB repertoires of sorted circulating CD4+ T cell subsets from recently diagnosed type 1 diabetes patients were compared with those of matched healthy donors. Naive and central memory subsets were obtained from all 30 or so donors, but regulatory and stem cell-like memory subsets were isolated from only 8 patients and roughly eight healthy donors.

The investigation overall reported the following: At VDJ recombination sites, type 1 diabetes patients had fewer insertions and more deleted nucleotides, which implies abnormalities in thymic rearrangement. Shorter templates might be favored by PCR, yet because patient and control samples were amplified and corrected together, any such skew would affect both groups equally. A moderate but significant shortening of TCRB CDR3 length was observed in type 1 diabetes patients in all four CD4+ subsets. Naive, central memory and regulatory TCRB repertoires appeared to be more similar among patients than among healthy donors. Because cDNA was sequenced instead of genomic DNA, activated cells with high expression could be over-represented, although the groups did not differ in activation or CD3 levels. Only small numbers of individuals were included in the HLA sub-analyses, which left unresolved whether HLA type had any influence on TCRB rearrangement.

A single peripheral blood draw of around 0.11 L on average was collected from each donor into heparinised tubes. Using a panel that included CD45RO, CCR7, CD25, CD127, CD95 and CD27, naive, central memory, regulatory and stem cell-like memory CD4+ T cells were sorted on a BD FACSAria II. All sorted populations exceeded 95% purity. Right away, PBMCs were isolated by Lymphoprep density gradient centrifugation and were stained directly, with no culture step. So that batch effects would be minimized, each experiment stained and sorted samples in pairs, pairing one healthy donor with one patient. The High Capacity cDNA Reverse Transcription Kit was used to reverse transcribe all of the isolated RNA, meaning that expressed TCRB transcripts were what got sequenced. Deep immunoSEQ sequencing was performed on naive, central memory and regulatory T cell samples, with an average of roughly 3.5 million total reads per sample. Sorted cells were lysed in RLT buffer, and RNA was extracted using DNase-treated RNeasy Micro or Mini kits according to cell number. Each cell subset was processed separately to prevent cross-contamination, with patient and healthy donor samples processed together. The immunoSEQ multiplex PCR was used to amplify TCRB sequences from cDNA, generating 87-bp fragments that spanned the CDR3 region. Sequencing of the amplicons was done on the Illumina HiSeq platform. Per the original workflow: PCR bias was corrected computationally using synthetic template baselines, and reads within Hamming distance 2 were collapsed, with unmergeable singletons discarded. Reads were aligned against IMGT to assign V, D and J genes, CDR3 length and insertions or deletions at six rearrangement sites. Clonotype counts were normalized to sorted cell number within each subset before computing true diversity and Gini coefficients with the tcR R package. The overlap coefficient, calculated on TCRB nucleotide sequences, was used to quantify repertoire sharing. Here the immuneACCESS table is served through TCRdb, limited to in-frame sequences with V and J called. Missing clones are a known gap in these copies; in checked studies unresolved V genes cover under half, and the rest lacks a known reason. The DNA was the basis for D and trimming; V, J and clone size are from that table. Within this sample are more than 150,000 clones, with less than 15% of them counted one time only. Around 0.63% of the sample rests with the top ten.

The sequencing sample was made of central memory CD4+ T cells from blood. The receptor was derived from a woman aged 18-29 years in good health. Rearrangement joined TRBV6-6 to TRBJ2-5, with an unclear D gene assignment. The CDR3 here reads CASSYSSETQYF. The sequence in DNA is TGTGCCAGCAGTTACTCGAGTGAGACCCAGTACTTC.